This T cell receptor beta chain is from a study of T cell responses to AZD1222 COVID-19 vaccine. CDR3 length: 17 residues. Pooled in the analysis were second doses at about 4 or about 12 weeks. Study results and limitations: Nearly half of spike-specific TCRs reportedly target unmutated variant regions. The study identified only a handful of AZD1222 recipients as seropositive at baseline. Mostly white British, mostly female donors; authors suggested clonal diversity may be underestimated.

The count of this clone is one. Antigen unknown. Profiling relied on immunoSEQ multiplex PCR, and the TCRdb table lists in-frame clones only, not all of them. The sample holds about 150,000 clones, 75% to 90% seen once. The sample was peripheral blood, taken 28 days after the second AZD1222 dose. The chain recombines TRBV1 with TRBJ2-1. TRBV1 is noted as a pseudogene. The sequence derives from an adult who received the AZD1222 COVID-19 vaccine. The CDR3 nucleotides read TGCACCAGCAGCGGAGTAGACTCAGGACCTACTTGGAATGAGCAGTTCTTC. Residues: CTSSGVDSGPTWNEQFF.